These T cell receptor beta chains were read from a single sample in a study of T-cell reconstitution after alpha-beta-depleted transplantation in children. TCRdb processed the PCR reads anew with MiXCR; each CDR3 protein has one entry. The data hold 200,000 to 250,000 distinct CDR3 sequences, with roughly 25% observed a single time. The sample here was PBMCs, taken before TCRalphabeta/CD19-depleted stem cell transplant. These receptors were obtained from a girl aged 2 to 9 with Fanconi anemia, due to receive a stem cell transplant. Each CDR3 is given with its conserved first and last residue. Fields, in order: J gene, CDR3 length, V gene, D gene, clone size, CDR3 DNA, CDR3 protein. The D gene is left open where the match is weak. Clone size, where shown, is once, few, many, or a class for clones that have expanded.

j_gene: TRBJ2-1; len: 15; v_gene: TRBV6-1; d_gene: TRBD1; abundance: many; CDR3nt: TGTGCCAGCAGTGCAACAGGGGGAGGCTACAATGAGCAGTTCTTC; CDR3aa: CASSATGGGYNEQFF
j_gene: TRBJ2-3; len: 17; v_gene: TRBV7-2; d_gene: TRBD2; abundance: -; CDR3nt: TGTGCCAGCAGCTTAGCGGGACTAGCGGGAAGCATAGATACGCAGTATTTT; CDR3aa: CASSLAGLAGSIDTQYF
j_gene: TRBJ2-1; len: 16; v_gene: TRBV27; d_gene: TRBD1; abundance: many; CDR3nt: TGTGCCAGCAGTTTATCGACAGGGGACGCCTACAATGAGCAGTTCTTC; CDR3aa: CASSLSTGDAYNEQFF
j_gene: TRBJ2-5; len: 15; v_gene: TRBV5-1; d_gene: -; abundance: -; CDR3nt: TGCGCCAGCAGCTCCCCGGGACTGTATCGAGAGACCCAGTACTTC; CDR3aa: CASSSPGLYRETQYF
j_gene: TRBJ2-5; len: 15; v_gene: TRBV7-2; d_gene: TRBD2; abundance: -; CDR3nt: TGTGCCAGCAGCTTAGTCCCTAGCGGGGAAGAGACCCAGTACTTC; CDR3aa: CASSLVPSGEETQYF
j_gene: TRBJ2-4; len: 15; v_gene: TRBV3-1; d_gene: TRBD2; abundance: -; CDR3nt: TGTGCCAGCAGCTGGTCTAGCGGGGTCAAAAACATTCAGTACTTC; CDR3aa: CASSWSSGVKNIQYF
j_gene: TRBJ2-7; len: 16; v_gene: TRBV5-1; d_gene: TRBD2; abundance: -; CDR3nt: TGCGCCAGCAGCTTGACACTACTAGCGGGAGCCTACGAGCAGTACTTC; CDR3aa: CASSLTLLAGAYEQYF
j_gene: TRBJ2-2; len: 16; v_gene: TRBV5-1; d_gene: TRBD1; abundance: -; CDR3nt: TGCGCCAGCAGCCTGGGAGACAGGGGACCCACCGGGGAGCTGTTTTTT; CDR3aa: CASSLGDRGPTGELFF
j_gene: TRBJ1-1; len: 16; v_gene: TRBV5-1; d_gene: -; abundance: -; CDR3nt: TGCGCCAGCAGCTTGGTGTCAGTTCCCATGAACACTGAAGCTTTCTTT; CDR3aa: CASSLVSVPMNTEAFF
j_gene: TRBJ2-7; len: 14; v_gene: TRBV4-1; d_gene: -; abundance: few; CDR3nt: TGCGCCAGCAGCCAAGAAGGGCGGGAAGACGAGCAGTACTTC; CDR3aa: CASSQEGREDEQYF
j_gene: TRBJ1-2; len: 13; v_gene: TRBV20-1; d_gene: TRBD1; abundance: -; CDR3nt: TGCAGTGCTAGAACAGGGGGCGATGGTGGCTACACCTTC; CDR3aa: CSARTGGDGGYTF
j_gene: TRBJ2-7; len: 13; v_gene: TRBV12-3/TRBV12-4; d_gene: TRBD1; abundance: many; CDR3nt: TGTGCCAGCAGCCGTGGGACAGGGTACGAGCAGTACTTC; CDR3aa: CASSRGTGYEQYF
j_gene: TRBJ2-3; len: 16; v_gene: TRBV20-1; d_gene: -; abundance: -; CDR3nt: TGCAGTGCTAGGCTTACCTGGGCTTCAGGCACAGATACGCAGTATTTT; CDR3aa: CSARLTWASGTDTQYF
j_gene: TRBJ1-1; len: 14; v_gene: TRBV19; d_gene: -; abundance: -; CDR3nt: TGTGCCAGTAGGTATTACGGGACAAACACTGAAGCTTTCTTT; CDR3aa: CASRYYGTNTEAFF
j_gene: TRBJ1-1; len: 12; v_gene: TRBV5-1; d_gene: -; abundance: many; CDR3nt: TGCGCCAGCAGCTTCTTCGGTACTGAAGCTTTCTTT; CDR3aa: CASSFFGTEAFF
j_gene: TRBJ2-7; len: 12; v_gene: TRBV5-1; d_gene: -; abundance: few; CDR3nt: TGCGCCAGCAGCTTGAACCGTGACGAGCAGTACTTC; CDR3aa: CASSLNRDEQYF
j_gene: TRBJ1-1; len: 12; v_gene: TRBV20-1; d_gene: -; abundance: few; CDR3nt: TGCAGTGCTAGATCGGTGGCTGCTGAAGCTTTCTTT; CDR3aa: CSARSVAAEAFF
j_gene: TRBJ2-5; len: 13; v_gene: TRBV29-1; d_gene: -; abundance: many; CDR3nt: TGCGGGGCCGGGACCCGCTCTATTGGGACCCAGTACTTC; CDR3aa: CGAGTRSIGTQYF
j_gene: TRBJ2-5; len: 14; v_gene: TRBV2; d_gene: -; abundance: few; CDR3nt: TGTGCCAGCAGTTCGGGGGGCAATGGAGAGACCCAGTACTTC; CDR3aa: CASSSGGNGETQYF
j_gene: TRBJ2-1; len: 14; v_gene: TRBV20-1; d_gene: TRBD2; abundance: many; CDR3nt: TGCAGTGCCAAAGCTAGCGGGACCTACAATGAGCAGTTCTTC; CDR3aa: CSAKASGTYNEQFF
j_gene: TRBJ2-3; len: 15; v_gene: TRBV7-3; d_gene: TRBD2; abundance: many; CDR3nt: TGTGCCAGCAGCGCGCGGGGGTTTAGCACAGATACGCAGTATTTT; CDR3aa: CASSARGFSTDTQYF
j_gene: TRBJ1-1; len: 16; v_gene: TRBV20-1; d_gene: -; abundance: -; CDR3nt: TGCAGTGCCTTTAGACAGCCCCATTCCTCGAACACTGAAGCTTTCTTT; CDR3aa: CSAFRQPHSSNTEAFF
j_gene: TRBJ2-1; len: 19; v_gene: TRBV20-1; d_gene: TRBD2; abundance: once; CDR3nt: TGCAGTGCTATAGGGCCTTCCTCTCGACTAGCGGGAGCCTACAATGAGCAGTTCTTC; CDR3aa: CSAIGPSSRLAGAYNEQFF
j_gene: TRBJ2-3; len: 11; v_gene: TRBV29-1; d_gene: TRBD2; abundance: many; CDR3nt: TGCAGTAGCGGGGGCACAGATACGCAGTATTTT; CDR3aa: CSSGGTDTQYF
j_gene: TRBJ2-3; len: 18; v_gene: TRBV20-1; d_gene: -; abundance: -; CDR3nt: TGCAGTGCTAGCGGATTGCTAGCTTTACCCACTACCACAGATACGCAGTATTTT; CDR3aa: CSASGLLALPTTTDTQYF
j_gene: TRBJ2-5; len: 15; v_gene: TRBV23-1; d_gene: -; abundance: -; CDR3nt: TGCGCCAGCAGTCATTCCCTTCCCTTACAAGAGACCCAGTACTTC; CDR3aa: CASSHSLPLQETQYF
j_gene: TRBJ2-1; len: 18; v_gene: TRBV20-1; d_gene: -; abundance: -; CDR3nt: TGCAGTGCTAGCTGGGAGCGGCCTACTACCCTCTTCTACAATGAGCAGTTCTTC; CDR3aa: CSASWERPTTLFYNEQFF
j_gene: TRBJ2-1; len: 14; v_gene: TRBV28; d_gene: -; abundance: many; CDR3nt: TGTGCCAGCAGTTTGATGGTTTCCGGAAATGAGCAGTTCTTC; CDR3aa: CASSLMVSGNEQFF
j_gene: TRBJ2-7; len: 15; v_gene: TRBV5-1; d_gene: -; abundance: -; CDR3nt: TGCGCCAGCAGCTTGGTGTCAGCTAGGGGCAACGAGCAGTACTTC; CDR3aa: CASSLVSARGNEQYF
j_gene: TRBJ2-1; len: 18; v_gene: TRBV9; d_gene: TRBD1; abundance: -; CDR3nt: TGTGCCAGCAGCGCCCGGCTTGAGAACGGACAGGGTTTTAATGAGCAGTTCTTC; CDR3aa: CASSARLENGQGFNEQFF
j_gene: TRBJ2-7; len: 14; v_gene: TRBV5-5; d_gene: -; abundance: many; CDR3nt: TGTGCCAGCAGCAACTACCCCGGGATGGACGAGCAGTACTTC; CDR3aa: CASSNYPGMDEQYF
j_gene: TRBJ2-3; len: 16; v_gene: TRBV20-1; d_gene: TRBD2; abundance: -; CDR3nt: TGCAGTGCTAGAGATCCAGAAGCGGGGGGGTTGGATACGCAGTATTTT; CDR3aa: CSARDPEAGGLDTQYF